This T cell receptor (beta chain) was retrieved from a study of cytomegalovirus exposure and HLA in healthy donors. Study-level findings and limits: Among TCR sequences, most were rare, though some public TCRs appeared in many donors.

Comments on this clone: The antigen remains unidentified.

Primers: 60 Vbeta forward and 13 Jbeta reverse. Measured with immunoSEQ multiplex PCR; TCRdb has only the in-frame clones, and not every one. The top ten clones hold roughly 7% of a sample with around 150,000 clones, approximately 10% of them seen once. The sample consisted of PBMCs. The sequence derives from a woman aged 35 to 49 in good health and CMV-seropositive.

For the CDR3, the DNA is TGTGCCAGCAGCCGGACTAGCGGGGGGGCCTTTTATGATGAGCAGTTCTTC. As protein: CASSRTSGGAFYDEQFF. The rearrangement links TRBV14 to TRBJ2-1, with 15 bases matching TRBD2. Per germline, CDR1 SGHDN and CDR2 FVKESK. The CDR3 extends over 17 amino acids. Germline trimming cut 4 bases from V and 8 bases from J; bases unmatched to any gene: 9.